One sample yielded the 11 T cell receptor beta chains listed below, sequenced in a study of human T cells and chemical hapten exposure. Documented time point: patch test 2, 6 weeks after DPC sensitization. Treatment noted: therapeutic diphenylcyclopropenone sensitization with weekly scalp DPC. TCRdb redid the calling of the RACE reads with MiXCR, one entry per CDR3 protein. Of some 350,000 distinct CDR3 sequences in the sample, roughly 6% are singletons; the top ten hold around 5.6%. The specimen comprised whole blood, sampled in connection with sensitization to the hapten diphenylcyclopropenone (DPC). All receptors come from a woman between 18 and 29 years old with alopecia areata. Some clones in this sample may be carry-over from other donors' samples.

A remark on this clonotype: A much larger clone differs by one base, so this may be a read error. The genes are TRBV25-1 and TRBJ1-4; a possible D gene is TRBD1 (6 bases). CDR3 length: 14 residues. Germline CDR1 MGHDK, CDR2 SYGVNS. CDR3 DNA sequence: TGTGCCAGCACTGAGGTAGGGGGTAGTGAAAAACTGTCTTTT. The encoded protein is CASTEVGGSEKLSF.

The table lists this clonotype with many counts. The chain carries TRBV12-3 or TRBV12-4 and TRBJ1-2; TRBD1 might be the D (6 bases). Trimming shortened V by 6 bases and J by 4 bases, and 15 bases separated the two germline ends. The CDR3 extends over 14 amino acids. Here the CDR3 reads CASSPPGHPYGYTF. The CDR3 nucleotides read TGTGCCAGCAGCCCACCGGGACACCCCTATGGCTACACCTTC.

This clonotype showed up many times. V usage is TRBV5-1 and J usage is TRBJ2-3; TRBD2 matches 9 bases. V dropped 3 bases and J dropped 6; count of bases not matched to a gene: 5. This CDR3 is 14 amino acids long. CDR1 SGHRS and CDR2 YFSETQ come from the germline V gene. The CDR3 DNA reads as TGCGCCAGCAGCTGGGGGACTAGCTCGGATACGCAGTATTTT. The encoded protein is CASSWGTSSDTQYF.

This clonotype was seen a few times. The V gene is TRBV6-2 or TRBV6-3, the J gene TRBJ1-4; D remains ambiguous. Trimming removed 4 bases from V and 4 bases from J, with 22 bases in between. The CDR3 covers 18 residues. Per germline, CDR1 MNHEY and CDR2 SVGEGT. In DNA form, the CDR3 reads TGTGCCAGCAGTTCCGACACTAGGAGGGTTCGTCGTAATGAAAAACTGTTTTTT. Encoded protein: CASSSDTRRVRRNEKLFF.

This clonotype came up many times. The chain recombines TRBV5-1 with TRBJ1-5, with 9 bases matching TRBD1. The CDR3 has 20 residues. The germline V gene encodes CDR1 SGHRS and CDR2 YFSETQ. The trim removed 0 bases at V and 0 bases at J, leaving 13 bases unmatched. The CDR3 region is CASSLEGQGESDFSNQPQHF. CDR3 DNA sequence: TGCGCCAGCAGCTTGGAGGGACAGGGTGAGTCGGATTTTAGCAATCAGCCCCAGCATTTT.

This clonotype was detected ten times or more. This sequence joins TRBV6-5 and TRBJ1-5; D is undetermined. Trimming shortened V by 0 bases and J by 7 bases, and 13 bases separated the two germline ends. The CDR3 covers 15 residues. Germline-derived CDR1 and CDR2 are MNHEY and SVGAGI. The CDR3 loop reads CASSYSGDLGQPQHF. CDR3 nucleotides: TGTGCCAGCAGTTACTCTGGGGATTTGGGGCAGCCCCAGCATTTT.

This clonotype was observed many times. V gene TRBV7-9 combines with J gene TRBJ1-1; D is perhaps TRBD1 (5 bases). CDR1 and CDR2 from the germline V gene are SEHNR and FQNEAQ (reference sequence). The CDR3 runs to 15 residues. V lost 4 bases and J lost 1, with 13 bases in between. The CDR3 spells CASSSGQKKNTEAFF. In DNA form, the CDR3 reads TGTGCCAGCAGCTCGGGGCAAAAAAAGAACACTGAAGCTTTCTTT.

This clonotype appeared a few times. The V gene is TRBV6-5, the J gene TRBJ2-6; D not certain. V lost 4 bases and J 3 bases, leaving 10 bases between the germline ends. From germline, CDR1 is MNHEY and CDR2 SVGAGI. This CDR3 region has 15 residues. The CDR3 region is CASSFWGGGANVLTF. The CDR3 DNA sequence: TGTGCCAGCAGTTTTTGGGGTGGTGGGGCCAACGTCCTGACTTTC.

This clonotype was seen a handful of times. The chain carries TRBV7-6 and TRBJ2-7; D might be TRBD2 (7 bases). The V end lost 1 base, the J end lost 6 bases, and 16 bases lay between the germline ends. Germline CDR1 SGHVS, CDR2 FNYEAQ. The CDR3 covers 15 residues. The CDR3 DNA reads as TGTGCCAGCAGCTTAGTAGGGGGGGCGCGTGGCGAGCAGTACTTC. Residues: CASSLVGGARGEQYF.

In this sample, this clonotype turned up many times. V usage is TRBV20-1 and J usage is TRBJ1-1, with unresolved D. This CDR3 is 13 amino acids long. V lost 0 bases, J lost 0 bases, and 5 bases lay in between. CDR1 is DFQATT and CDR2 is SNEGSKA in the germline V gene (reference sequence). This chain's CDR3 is CSARDKVNTEAFF. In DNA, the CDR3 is TGCAGTGCTAGAGATAAGGTGAACACTGAAGCTTTCTTT.

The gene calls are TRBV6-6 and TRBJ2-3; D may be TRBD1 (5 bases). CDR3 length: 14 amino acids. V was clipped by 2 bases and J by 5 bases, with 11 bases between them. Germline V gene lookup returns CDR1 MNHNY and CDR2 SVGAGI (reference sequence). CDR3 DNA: TGTGCCAGCAGTTACGCCGCCCAGGGAGATACGCAGTATTTT. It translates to CASSYAAQGDTQYF.